Following are 14 T cell receptor beta chains from one sample sequenced in a study of beta chain features in type 1 diabetes. Investigators reverse transcribed all isolated RNA, so they sequenced expressed TCRB transcripts. TCRdb's copy holds only in-frame clones and misses some; the assay was immunoSEQ multiplex PCR. The repertoire holds under 950,000 clones, with roughly 16% as singletons. The sequencing sample was made of naive CD4+ T cells from blood. Source of these receptors: a woman between 18 and 29 years old in good health.

This clone was observed a few times. CDR3 nucleotide sequence: TGTGCCAGCAGGCAGACAGGGAACTCCTACAATGAGCAGTTCTTC. Its protein product is CASRQTGNSYNEQFF. The chain recombines TRBV28 with TRBJ2-1, with 7 bases identical to TRBD1. Germline V gene sequence: CDR1 MDHEN, CDR2 SYDVKM. V shed 6 bases, J shed 0 bases, and the junction held 5 bases outside the gene matches. CDR3 size: 15 residues.

The chain is built from TRBV9 and TRBJ2-1; 11 bases agree with TRBD1. This CDR3 region has 15 residues. The V gene's germline CDR1 is SGDLS and CDR2 YYNGEE. The ends lost 4 bases at V and 7 bases at J; junction bases unmatched: 7. The CDR3 DNA sequence: TGTGCCAGCAGCTCGCGGACAGGGGGCTTGAATGAGCAGTTCTTC. Translated: CASSSRTGGLNEQFF.

This clone was seen a handful of times. The chain carries TRBV4-3 and TRBJ1-1, with 8 bases that match TRBD1. Germline values: CDR1 LGHNA, CDR2 YSLEER. The V and J ends lost 2 bases and 7 bases, in that order; junction bases with no gene match: 12. CDR3 size: 16 residues. The CDR3, as DNA: TGCGCCAGCAGCCAACAGGGGGCCGGGGTAGGAGGTGAAGCTTTCTTT. Protein sequence: CASSQQGAGVGGEAFF.

This clone came up a few times. The chain couples TRBV11-3 to TRBJ1-1; possible D gene TRBD1, 5 bases. V was shortened by 4 bases and J by 1 base, with 7 bases between the two germline ends. From germline, CDR1 is SGHNT and CDR2 YENEEA. The CDR3 is 13 amino acids. As DNA, the CDR3 is TGTGCCAGCAGCTCCGGACAGAACACTGAAGCTTTCTTT. It codes for CASSSGQNTEAFF.

The chain recombines TRBV15 with TRBJ2-3; the D is unclear. Trimming pared 2 bases from V and 0 bases from J, leaving 6 bases between. The CDR3 totals 14 residues. Germline V gene sequence: CDR1 LNHNV, CDR2 YYDKDF (reference sequence). Here the CDR3 DNA reads TGTGCCACCAGCAGAACAGTCAGCACAGATACGCAGTATTTT. Protein: CATSRTVSTDTQYF.

This clone was found a few times. The chain has TRBV9 and TRBJ2-1, with D hard to call. Per the germline V gene, CDR1 is SGDLS and CDR2 is YYNGEE. V was clipped by 0 bases and J by 5 bases, with 12 bases between them. The CDR3 runs to 15 residues. The DNA of the CDR3 is TGTGCCAGCAGCGTAGACGGGTATCGCAACAATGAGCAGTTCTTC. Its protein product is CASSVDGYRNNEQFF.

A few counts support this clone. The chain employs TRBV19 and TRBJ2-3; 11 bases align to TRBD2. The CDR3 runs 15 residues. Losses at the gene ends were 6 bases for V and 8 bases for J; bases not matched to a gene: 10. CDR1 and CDR2 from the germline V gene are LNHDA and SQIVND (reference sequence). The CDR3 spells CASRPGLAAQVTQYF. CDR3 in DNA: TGTGCCAGTAGGCCGGGACTAGCGGCTCAAGTTACGCAGTATTTT.

This clone was recorded a few times. The same CDR3 can be traced to other DNA sequences in this sample. V and J are TRBV5-1 and TRBJ1-5; D is perhaps TRBD1 (5 bases). With 0 bases removed from V and 7 bases from J, the gap between germline ends came to 8 bases. The CDR3 runs to 13 residues. The V gene's germline CDR1 is SGHRS and CDR2 YFSETQ. The CDR3 region is CASSLAGDQPQHF. The CDR3 coding sequence is TGCGCCAGCAGCTTGGCGGGGGACCAGCCCCAGCATTTT.

The table lists this clone with a few counts. The chain couples TRBV9 to TRBJ2-5; TRBD2 might be the D (5 bases). With 4 bases removed from V and 3 bases from J, the gap between germline ends came to 19 bases. Germline V gives CDR1 SGDLS, CDR2 YYNGEE. There are 16 residues in the CDR3. CDR3 nucleotide sequence: TGTGCCAGCAGCCCCCTAGGGAGCTTTCTAAAAGAGACCCAGTACTTC. This sequence encodes CASSPLGSFLKETQYF. The variable domain in full, with the rest retrieved from reference TRBV9 and TRBJ2-5, is DSGVTQTPKHLITATGQRVTLRCSPRSGDLSVYWYQQSLDQGLQFLIQYYNGEERAKGNILERFSAQQFPDLHSELNLSSLELGDSALYFCASSPLGSFLKETQYFGPGTRLLVL.

The DNA of the CDR3 is TGTGCCAGCTCTGGAAACACCATATATTTT. Its protein product is CASSGNTIYF. The chain joins TRBV19 to TRBJ1-3; no reliable D call. Trimming removed 9 bases from V and 0 bases from J, with 0 bases in between. Germline V lookup: CDR1 LNHDA, CDR2 SQIVND (reference sequence). CDR3 length equals 10 residues. Combining the CDR3 with reference TRBV19 and TRBJ1-3 gives the whole variable domain DGGITQSPKYLFRKEGQNVTLSCEQNLNHDAMYWYRQDPGQGLRLIYYSQIVNDFQKGDIAEGYSVSREKKESFPLTVTSAQKNPTAFYLCASSGNTIYFGEGSWLTVV.

The chain recombines TRBV6-1 with TRBJ1-4; possible D gene TRBD1, 5 bases. The V and J ends lost 0 bases and 8 bases respectively, with 16 bases between them. This CDR3 region has 16 residues. Germline lookup yields CDR1 MNHNS and CDR2 SASEGT. The CDR3 loop reads CASSEALAGGAEKLFF. The CDR3 coding sequence is TGTGCCAGCAGTGAAGCCTTGGCGGGTGGGGCGGAAAAACTGTTTTTT.

Concerning this clone itself: The same CDR3 can be traced to other DNA sequences in this sample. The chain combines TRBV9 with TRBJ1-5, with D unresolved. Germline assignment: CDR1 SGDLS and CDR2 YYNGEE. V was clipped by 2 bases and J by 0 bases, with 9 bases between them. The CDR3 is 15 residues long. CDR3 loop: CASSVSGYSNQPQHF. Here the CDR3 DNA reads TGTGCCAGCAGCGTGAGCGGGTATAGCAATCAGCCCCAGCATTTT. Full variable domain (missing parts from reference TRBV9 and TRBJ1-5): DSGVTQTPKHLITATGQRVTLRCSPRSGDLSVYWYQQSLDQGLQFLIQYYNGEERAKGNILERFSAQQFPDLHSELNLSSLELGDSALYFCASSVSGYSNQPQHFGDGTRLSIL.

The rearrangement uses TRBV7-2 and TRBJ1-1; maybe TRBD1 (6 bases). The germline V gene encodes CDR1 SGHTA and CDR2 FQGNSA. The CDR3 covers 13 residues. The V end was cut by 5 bases, the J end by 8 bases, with 15 bases between. This chain's CDR3 is CASSLWTEYEAFF. CDR3 DNA: TGTGCCAGCAGCCTTTGGACAGAATACGAAGCTTTCTTT. Full variable domain (outside the CDR3, taken from reference TRBV7-2 and TRBJ1-1): GAGVSQSPSNKVTEKGKDVELRCDPISGHTALYWYRQSLGQGLEFLIYFQGNSAPDKSGLPSDRFSAERTGGSVSTLTIQRTQQEDSAVYLCASSLWTEYEAFFGQGTRLTVV.

CDR3 DNA sequence: TGCAGCACGTCTCAGGGGACCTACGAGCAGTACTTC. As protein: CSTSQGTYEQYF. V usage is TRBV29-1 and J usage is TRBJ2-5; D perhaps matches TRBD1 (6 bases). The J call may be faulty, since TRBJ2-7 better matches the DNA end. This CDR3 comprises 12 residues. Per germline, CDR1 SQVTM and CDR2 ANQGSEA.